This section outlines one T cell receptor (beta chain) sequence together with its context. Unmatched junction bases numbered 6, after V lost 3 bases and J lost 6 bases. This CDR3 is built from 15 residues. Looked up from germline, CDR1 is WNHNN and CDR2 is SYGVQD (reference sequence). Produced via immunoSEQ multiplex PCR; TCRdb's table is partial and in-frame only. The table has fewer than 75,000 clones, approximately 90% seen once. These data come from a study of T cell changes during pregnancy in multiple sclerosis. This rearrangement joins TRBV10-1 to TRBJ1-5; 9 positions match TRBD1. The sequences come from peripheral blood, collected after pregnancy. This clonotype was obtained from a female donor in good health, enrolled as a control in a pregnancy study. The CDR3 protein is CASSDWTGVTQPQHF. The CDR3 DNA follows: TGCGCCAGCAGTGATTGGACAGGGGTTACTCAGCCCCAGCATTTT.